A selection of T cell receptor beta chains follows, all from one sample in a study of T cell responses to AZD1222 COVID-19 vaccine. The repertoire was sequenced with immunoSEQ multiplex PCR; TCRdb's copy has only in-frame clones and lacks some. Of over 95,000 clones listed, 65% to 85% are singletons. Here the sequenced sample was peripheral blood, taken 28 days after the second AZD1222 dose. Receptors were obtained from an adult who received the AZD1222 COVID-19 vaccine. The CDR3 runs from the conserved cysteine through the conserved F or W. Fields, in order: clone size, V gene, CDR3 length, D gene, J gene, CDR3 DNA, CDR3 protein. D genes are given only for firm matches. Clone size is shown for a subset of rows, as once, few, many or a class of expanded clone.

>.|TRBV10-3|13|.|TRBJ2-1
TGTGCCATCAGCGGGATGCTGTACAATGAGCAGTTCTTC
CAISGMLYNEQFF
>few|TRBV7-9|15|.|TRBJ2-1
TGTGCCAGCAGCTTAGCGGGGGCCATAATGAATGAGCAGTTCTTC
CASSLAGAIMNEQFF
>.|TRBV5-6|14|.|TRBJ1-2
TGTGCCAGCAGCTTGTACAACTCTAACTATGGCTACACCTTC
CASSLYNSNYGYTF
>once|TRBV7-9|15|TRBD2|TRBJ2-1
TGTGCCAGCAACAGGGGCGGGAGGGCCAAAGATGAGCAGTTCTTC
CASNRGGRAKDEQFF
>few|TRBV2|16|TRBD1|TRBJ2-2
TGTGCCAGCAGCCTGGACAGGTTCTCGAACACCGGGGAGCTGTTTTTT
CASSLDRFSNTGELFF
>.|TRBV9|16|.|TRBJ2-1
TGTGCCAGCAGCGTAGCTCAGGTAGTCCATACCGATGAGCAGTTCTTC
CASSVAQVVHTDEQFF
>.|TRBV5-6|15|.|TRBJ1-3
TGTGCCAGCACCAGGGTAGGAAACTCTGGAAACACCATATATTTT
CASTRVGNSGNTIYF
>.|TRBV7-3|12|.|TRBJ2-3
TGTGCCAGCAGCCCGAGCACAGATACGCAGTATTTT
CASSPSTDTQYF
>.|TRBV7-2|13|.|TRBJ2-6
TGTGCCAGCAGCGTCCGTAGGGCCAACGTCCTGACTTTC
CASSVRRANVLTF
>.|TRBV6-5|15|.|TRBJ2-1
TGTGCCAGCAGTCCGCCGGGACCGCGCAACAATGAGCAGTTCTTC
CASSPPGPRNNEQFF
>.|TRBV5-1|15|.|TRBJ1-2
TGCGCCAGCAGCTTGGGTACGGTCACCAACTATGGCTACACCTTC
CASSLGTVTNYGYTF
>.|TRBV15|12|TRBD1|TRBJ2-1
TGTGCCACCAGCAGAGGAGGGACAGGTCGGTTCTTC
CATSRGGTGRFF
>.|TRBV5-1|14|TRBD2|TRBJ2-1
TGCGCCAGCAGCCCCGGGGGAGGGTTCGGTGAGCAGTTCTTC
CASSPGGGFGEQFF
>.|TRBV6-1|13|.|TRBJ1-5
TGTGCCAGCAGTGACCAGGGTTATCAGCCCCAGCATTTT
CASSDQGYQPQHF
>.|TRBV5-6|14|TRBD1|TRBJ2-1
TGTGCCAGCAGCTGGACAGGGCCCTACAATGAGCAGTTCTTC
CASSWTGPYNEQFF
>.|TRBV7-2|15|TRBD1|TRBJ1-5
TGTGCCAGCAGCTTCGCGGGACAGGGACATCAGCCCCAGCATTTT
CASSFAGQGHQPQHF
>.|TRBV6-2/TRBV6-3|12|.|TRBJ1-2
TGTGCCAGCAGTTCACTAAATTATGGCTACACCTTC
CASSSLNYGYTF
>.|TRBV29-1|17|TRBD2|TRBJ2-7
TGCAGCGTTGTTCGGCACACAGCGGGAGGCCCTCCCTACGAGCAGTACTTC
CSVVRHTAGGPPYEQYF
>once|TRBV5-1|15|.|TRBJ2-2
TGCGCCAGCAGCGGTACTCGGGGCAGCACCGGGGAGCTGTTTTTT
CASSGTRGSTGELFF
>.|TRBV24-1|13|.|TRBJ2-3
TGTGCCACCAGTGATACTAACACAGATACGCAGTATTTT
CATSDTNTDTQYF
>.|TRBV24-1|14|TRBD1|TRBJ2-2
TGTGCCACCAGAGGACAGGGGGGCACCGGGGAGCTGTTTTTT
CATRGQGGTGELFF
>few|TRBV12-3/TRBV12-4|13|.|TRBJ2-2
TGTGCCAGCAGTTCGACTGTCACCGGGGAGCTGTTTTTT
CASSSTVTGELFF